This T cell receptor beta chain was captured in a study of cytomegalovirus exposure and HLA in healthy donors. Broader study findings: Common viral pathogens seemed, in a later analysis, to connect with several of the most significant clusters. A later analysis found that most CMV-associated TCR beta chains appeared HLA-restricted.

Concerning this clone: Antigen specificity is unknown.

Use of 60 Vbeta and 13 Jbeta primers characterized the PCR. Sequencing used immunoSEQ multiplex PCR; TCRdb keeps in-frame clones, though not all of them. The table lists 140,000 to 150,000 clones, 77% of them singletons. The CDR3 extends over 15 amino acids. V was shortened by 0 bases and J by 4 bases, with 11 bases between the two germline ends. Per germline, CDR1 SGDLS and CDR2 YYNGEE. The sequenced sample was PBMCs. V usage is TRBV9 and J usage is TRBJ2-1, with a possible D match to TRBD2 (5 bases). This receptor was taken from a male donor in good health and CMV-seronegative. CDR3 residues: CASSVAQLGYNEQFF. Written as DNA, the CDR3 is TGTGCCAGCAGCGTAGCCCAACTAGGTTACAATGAGCAGTTCTTC.